These 5 T cell receptor beta chains were all obtained from the same sample, sequenced in a study of beta chain features in type 1 diabetes. Findings and caveats of the study: For Type 1 diabetes patients, all four CD4+ subsets carried TCRB CDR3s that were moderately but significantly shorter.

For these TCRs, the target antigens are not known. The isolated RNA, all of it, was reverse transcribed, so expressed TCRB transcripts were what got sequenced. Generated by immunoSEQ multiplex PCR, the TCRdb table keeps only in-frame clones and is missing some. The sample lists roughly 700,000 clones, around 15% occurring once. The sequencing sample was made of naive CD4+ T cells from blood. The receptors come from a man between 18 and 29 years old with type 1 diabetes.

The chain uses TRBV15 and TRBJ1-6, with 7 positions matching TRBD1. V was pared by 1 base and J by 7 bases, with 1 base of the junction left unmatched. The germline V gene encodes CDR1 LNHNV and CDR2 YYDKDF (reference sequence). The CDR3 runs to 14 residues. The CDR3 DNA is TGTGCCACCAGCAGAGGACAGGGAAATTCACCCCTCCACTTT. Translating gives CATSRGQGNSPLHF.

In this sample, this clone turned up a few times. The chain has TRBV19 and TRBJ1-2, with a tentative D call TRBD1 (5 bases). The CDR3 has 15 amino acids. The V end lost 3 bases, the J end lost 0 bases, and 11 bases lay between the germline ends. CDR1 and CDR2 from the germline V gene are LNHDA and SQIVND (reference sequence). This chain's CDR3 is CASSIPSGPNYGYTF. CDR3 DNA: TGTGCCAGTAGTATCCCCTCGGGGCCTAACTATGGCTACACCTTC.

This clone was detected only a few times. The CDR3 sequence is CAISDPTGPDTQYF. The CDR3 nucleotides are TGTGCCATCAGTGACCCGACAGGCCCAGATACGCAGTATTTT. The chain uses TRBV10-3 and TRBJ2-3, with D possibly being TRBD1 (6 bases). CDR1 is ENHRY and CDR2 is SYGVKD in the germline V gene. Trimming took 3 bases from V and 4 from J, leaving 11 bases between them. CDR3 size: 14 residues.

This clone has just a few counts. Other DNA variants within this sample encode the same CDR3. This rearrangement joins TRBV7-2 to TRBJ2-7; D is undetermined. V lost 0 bases and J 0 bases, leaving 3 bases between the germline ends. Germline assignment: CDR1 SGHTA and CDR2 FQGNSA. The CDR3 loop spans 13 amino acids. As DNA, the CDR3 is TGTGCCAGCAGCTTAGCTAGCTCCTACGAGCAGTACTTC. Its protein product is CASSLASSYEQYF.

This clone has just a few counts. The J gene is TRBJ2-1, the V gene TRBV14, with unresolved D. V was cut by 1 base and J by 6 bases, with 7 bases left in between. Germline V gives CDR1 SGHDN, CDR2 FVKESK. The CDR3 consists of 13 residues. The CDR3, as DNA: TGTGCCAGCAGCCAAGCTGGTTCCAATGAGCAGTTCTTC. It yields the protein CASSQAGSNEQFF. The full variable domain, its missing parts supplied by reference TRBV14 and TRBJ2-1, is EAGVTQFPSHSVIEKGQTVTLRCDPISGHDNLYWYRRVMGKEIKFLLHFVKESKQDESGMPNNRFLAERTGGTYSTLKVQPAELEDSGVYFCASSQAGSNEQFFGPGTRLTVL.